This is a list of T cell receptor beta chains from one sample in a study of OX40 agonist ivuxolimab in advanced cancers. Here immunoSEQ multiplex PCR was the method, and the copy in TCRdb shows in-frame clones only, minus some. The table has about 24,000 clones, around 82% seen once. Sequences were derived from CD4+ or CD8+ T cells sorted from blood, sampled in a trial of the OX40 agonist ivuxolimab. Receptors originate from an adult with an advanced solid tumor such as melanoma, head and neck, liver or kidney cancer. Both conserved end residues are part of each CDR3. The order of the fields is J gene, V gene, clone size, D gene, CDR3 DNA, CDR3 protein. The D gene is left open where the match is weak. Not every row has a clone size; where given, it reads once, few, many or a size class.

j_call: TRBJ2-3; v_call: TRBV11-1; clone_size: NA; d_call: TRBD2; cdr3_nt: TGTGCCAGCAGCTCCGGACTAGCGGACATGGCAGATACGCAGTATTTT; cdr3_aa: CASSSGLADMADTQYF
j_call: TRBJ2-7; v_call: TRBV4-3; clone_size: NA; d_call: TRBD1; cdr3_nt: TGCGCCAGCAGCCCCCGGACAGGCCCCTACGAGCAGTACTTC; cdr3_aa: CASSPRTGPYEQYF
j_call: TRBJ1-6; v_call: TRBV9; clone_size: NA; d_call: NA; cdr3_nt: TGTGCCAGCAGCGTAGCCCCAGGGGTACGGAATTCACCCCTCCACTTT; cdr3_aa: CASSVAPGVRNSPLHF
j_call: TRBJ2-5; v_call: TRBV4-2; clone_size: few; d_call: NA; cdr3_nt: TGTGCCAGCAGCCAAGGTCAGGGGAGATTATGGGAGACCCAGTACTTC; cdr3_aa: CASSQGQGRLWETQYF
j_call: TRBJ2-1; v_call: TRBV10-3; clone_size: NA; d_call: TRBD2; cdr3_nt: TGTGCCATCAGTGCGGGACTAGGGAGTGAGCAGTTCTTC; cdr3_aa: CAISAGLGSEQFF
j_call: TRBJ1-1; v_call: TRBV7-2; clone_size: NA; d_call: TRBD1; cdr3_nt: TGTGCCAGCAGCTTAAAGGGGGCGGTTACTGAAGCTTTCTTT; cdr3_aa: CASSLKGAVTEAFF
j_call: TRBJ1-1; v_call: TRBV2; clone_size: few; d_call: NA; cdr3_nt: TGTGCCAGCAGTGTCGGCAGAAAGACTTTCTTT; cdr3_aa: CASSVGRKTFF
j_call: TRBJ2-7; v_call: TRBV5-4; clone_size: NA; d_call: TRBD1; cdr3_nt: TGTGCCAGCAGCCCTGGACAGGGGGGGGGCTACGAGCAGTACTTC; cdr3_aa: CASSPGQGGGYEQYF
j_call: TRBJ2-2; v_call: TRBV7-3; clone_size: few; d_call: NA; cdr3_nt: TGTGCCAGCAGCTTAACAGGGACCGGGGAGCTGTTTTTT; cdr3_aa: CASSLTGTGELFF
j_call: TRBJ2-7; v_call: TRBV7-6; clone_size: few; d_call: NA; cdr3_nt: TGTGCCAGCAGCTATACAGGGACGGGGGAGCAGTACTTC; cdr3_aa: CASSYTGTGEQYF
j_call: TRBJ1-6; v_call: TRBV30; clone_size: few; d_call: NA; cdr3_nt: TGTGCCTGGAGTGTATCGGGGGTAGGAAGATCACCCCTCCACTTT; cdr3_aa: CAWSVSGVGRSPLHF
j_call: TRBJ2-1; v_call: TRBV19; clone_size: NA; d_call: NA; cdr3_nt: TGTGCCAGTAGGGGTATAATGGGCAATGAGCAGTTCTTC; cdr3_aa: CASRGIMGNEQFF
j_call: TRBJ1-1; v_call: TRBV5-1; clone_size: NA; d_call: TRBD1; cdr3_nt: TGCGCCAGCAGCGGCGCCCGACAGGGCCCGAACACTGAAGCTTTCTTT; cdr3_aa: CASSGARQGPNTEAFF
j_call: TRBJ1-3; v_call: TRBV30; clone_size: NA; d_call: NA; cdr3_nt: TGTGCCTGGAGTATCCTATCGGGAAACACCATATATTTT; cdr3_aa: CAWSILSGNTIYF
j_call: TRBJ2-7; v_call: TRBV6-5; clone_size: NA; d_call: TRBD1; cdr3_nt: TGTGCCAGCAGTTCCACGACAGGGGGGTTCTACGAGCAGTACTTC; cdr3_aa: CASSSTTGGFYEQYF
j_call: TRBJ1-1; v_call: TRBV28; clone_size: NA; d_call: NA; cdr3_nt: TGTGCCAGCAGTTTAAGGACGACTGAAGCTTTCTTT; cdr3_aa: CASSLRTTEAFF
j_call: TRBJ1-2; v_call: TRBV27; clone_size: NA; d_call: TRBD1; cdr3_nt: TGTGCCAGCAGTTTAGGACAGGGAGGCTCTGGCTACACCTTC; cdr3_aa: CASSLGQGGSGYTF
j_call: TRBJ2-7; v_call: TRBV28; clone_size: NA; d_call: TRBD1; cdr3_nt: TGTGCCAGCCGTGGACAGGCCATCGACGAGCAGTACTTC; cdr3_aa: CASRGQAIDEQYF
j_call: TRBJ1-2; v_call: TRBV15; clone_size: few; d_call: NA; cdr3_nt: TGTGCCACCAGCAGAGATCGTTGGCAGTATGGCTACACCTTC; cdr3_aa: CATSRDRWQYGYTF
j_call: TRBJ1-5; v_call: TRBV28; clone_size: NA; d_call: NA; cdr3_nt: TGTGCCAGCAGTTGGGAGGGTCAGCCCCAGCATTTT; cdr3_aa: CASSWEGQPQHF
j_call: TRBJ2-4; v_call: TRBV7-2; clone_size: NA; d_call: NA; cdr3_nt: TGTGCCAGCAGCTTAGGACTGATTCAGTACTTC; cdr3_aa: CASSLGLIQYF
j_call: TRBJ1-4; v_call: TRBV2; clone_size: once; d_call: NA; cdr3_nt: TGTGCCAGCAGCCCGAGGGGGTTGGAAAAACTGTTTTTT; cdr3_aa: CASSPRGLEKLFF
j_call: TRBJ1-5; v_call: TRBV30; clone_size: NA; d_call: NA; cdr3_nt: TGTGCCTGGAGTGTAACAGGCTATCAGCCCCAGCATTTT; cdr3_aa: CAWSVTGYQPQHF
j_call: TRBJ2-3; v_call: TRBV7-9; clone_size: once; d_call: TRBD2; cdr3_nt: TGTGCCAGCAGCCCATCGGGAGGGGACTCACGTCAAGAGAATACGCAGTATTTT; cdr3_aa: CASSPSGGDSRQENTQYF
j_call: TRBJ2-7; v_call: TRBV29-1; clone_size: NA; d_call: NA; cdr3_nt: TGCAGCGTTGTGCTCCCTAGTTCCTACGAGCAGTACTTC; cdr3_aa: CSVVLPSSYEQYF
j_call: TRBJ1-2; v_call: TRBV14; clone_size: NA; d_call: NA; cdr3_nt: TGTGCCAGCAGCAAGTTGGGGGTAAACTATGGCTACACCTTC; cdr3_aa: CASSKLGVNYGYTF
j_call: TRBJ2-7; v_call: TRBV4-3; clone_size: NA; d_call: TRBD1; cdr3_nt: TGCGCCAGCAGCCAAGTTCAGACAGGGCCGATCTACGAGCAGTACTTC; cdr3_aa: CASSQVQTGPIYEQYF
j_call: TRBJ2-3; v_call: TRBV5-1; clone_size: few; d_call: NA; cdr3_nt: TGCGCCAGCAGCTTGAACGGAGCTAGCACAGATACGCAGTATTTT; cdr3_aa: CASSLNGASTDTQYF
j_call: TRBJ1-2; v_call: TRBV28; clone_size: NA; d_call: NA; cdr3_nt: TGTGCCAGCAGTTTCCCCGGGGGGTTGTATGGCTACACCTTC; cdr3_aa: CASSFPGGLYGYTF
j_call: TRBJ2-1; v_call: TRBV18; clone_size: NA; d_call: NA; cdr3_nt: TGTGCCAGCTCACCACCGTCCGGGATTAGGTTTTCAGACAATGAGCAGTTCTTC; cdr3_aa: CASSPPSGIRFSDNEQFF
j_call: TRBJ2-7; v_call: TRBV10-3; clone_size: NA; d_call: TRBD1; cdr3_nt: TGTGCCATCCGGGACAGGGGCCACGAGCAGTACTTC; cdr3_aa: CAIRDRGHEQYF
j_call: TRBJ2-5; v_call: TRBV6-1; clone_size: NA; d_call: TRBD1; cdr3_nt: TGTGCCAGCAGTGAGCAACCGACAGGGCCGGGAGAGACCCAGTACTTC; cdr3_aa: CASSEQPTGPGETQYF
j_call: TRBJ2-7; v_call: TRBV6-1; clone_size: NA; d_call: NA; cdr3_nt: TGTGCCAGCAGTGTCAGTGGCAGAACCTCTACCTACGAGCAGTACTTC; cdr3_aa: CASSVSGRTSTYEQYF
j_call: TRBJ1-1; v_call: TRBV7-9; clone_size: NA; d_call: NA; cdr3_nt: TGTGCCAGCAGACAAAGGTCCACCCTGAACACTGAAGCTTTCTTT; cdr3_aa: CASRQRSTLNTEAFF
j_call: TRBJ2-2; v_call: TRBV7-2; clone_size: once; d_call: TRBD1; cdr3_nt: TGTGCCAGCAGCCGGGACAGGGGTAGCACCGGGGAGCTGTTTTTT; cdr3_aa: CASSRDRGSTGELFF
j_call: TRBJ2-4; v_call: TRBV30; clone_size: NA; d_call: TRBD1; cdr3_nt: TGTGCCTGGAAACCACAGGGGCCAATTCAGTACTTC; cdr3_aa: CAWKPQGPIQYF
j_call: TRBJ1-2; v_call: TRBV27; clone_size: NA; d_call: TRBD1; cdr3_nt: TGTGCCAGCGCATCAGGGGGGGCCAACTATGGCTACACCTTC; cdr3_aa: CASASGGANYGYTF
j_call: TRBJ2-3; v_call: TRBV19; clone_size: NA; d_call: TRBD1; cdr3_nt: TGTGCCAGTAGTTCAAACAGGGGGCCGGTCACAGATACGCAGTATTTT; cdr3_aa: CASSSNRGPVTDTQYF
j_call: TRBJ1-5; v_call: TRBV7-6; clone_size: NA; d_call: NA; cdr3_nt: TGTGCCAGCAGCTTAGGGGGGGCGCGTCAGCCCCAGCATTTT; cdr3_aa: CASSLGGARQPQHF
j_call: TRBJ1-6; v_call: TRBV7-3; clone_size: NA; d_call: NA; cdr3_nt: TGTGCCAGCAGCTTAGGAGGTGATTCACCCCTCCACTTT; cdr3_aa: CASSLGGDSPLHF
j_call: TRBJ1-4; v_call: TRBV6-5; clone_size: NA; d_call: NA; cdr3_nt: TGTGCCAGCAGTAACAGACCCATTTCTAATGAAAAACTGTTTTTT; cdr3_aa: CASSNRPISNEKLFF
j_call: TRBJ1-5; v_call: TRBV7-2; clone_size: NA; d_call: TRBD1; cdr3_nt: TGTGCCAGCAGTTTCTCCACAGGGGGCAATCAGCCCCAGCATTTT; cdr3_aa: CASSFSTGGNQPQHF